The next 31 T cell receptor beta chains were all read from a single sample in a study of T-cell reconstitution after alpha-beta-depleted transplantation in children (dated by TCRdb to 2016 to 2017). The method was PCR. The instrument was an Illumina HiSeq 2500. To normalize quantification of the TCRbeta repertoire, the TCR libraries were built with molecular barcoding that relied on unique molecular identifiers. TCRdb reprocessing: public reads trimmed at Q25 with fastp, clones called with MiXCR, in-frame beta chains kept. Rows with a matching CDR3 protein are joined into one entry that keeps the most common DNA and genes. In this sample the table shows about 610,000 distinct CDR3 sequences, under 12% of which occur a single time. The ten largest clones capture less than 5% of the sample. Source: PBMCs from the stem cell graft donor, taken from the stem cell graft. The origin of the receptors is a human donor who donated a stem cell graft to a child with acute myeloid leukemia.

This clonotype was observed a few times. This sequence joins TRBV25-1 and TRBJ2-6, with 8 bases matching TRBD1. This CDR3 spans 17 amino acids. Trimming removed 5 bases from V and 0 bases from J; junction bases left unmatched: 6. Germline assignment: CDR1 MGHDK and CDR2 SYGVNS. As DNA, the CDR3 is TGTGCCAGCAGTCCCGGGACAGGATTCTCTGGGGCCAACGTCCTGACTTTC. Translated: CASSPGTGFSGANVLTF.

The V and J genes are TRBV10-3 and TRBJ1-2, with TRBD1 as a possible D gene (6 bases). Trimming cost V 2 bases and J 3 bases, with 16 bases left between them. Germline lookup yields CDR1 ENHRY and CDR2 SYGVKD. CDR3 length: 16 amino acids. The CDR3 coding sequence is TGTGCCATCAGTGAGGGAAGGCAGGGGCCTTACTATGGCTACACCTTC. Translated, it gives CAISEGRQGPYYGYTF.

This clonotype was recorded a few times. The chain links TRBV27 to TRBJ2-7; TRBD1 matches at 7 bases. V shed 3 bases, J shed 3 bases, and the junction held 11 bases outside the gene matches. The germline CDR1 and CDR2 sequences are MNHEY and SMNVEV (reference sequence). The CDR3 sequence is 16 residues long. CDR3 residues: CASSLYKTGIFYEQYF. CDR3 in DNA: TGTGCCAGCAGTTTGTATAAGACAGGGATCTTCTACGAGCAGTACTTC.

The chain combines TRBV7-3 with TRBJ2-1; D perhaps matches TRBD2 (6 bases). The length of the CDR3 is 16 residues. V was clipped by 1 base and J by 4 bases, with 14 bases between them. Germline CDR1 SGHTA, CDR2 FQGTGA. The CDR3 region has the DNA TGTGCCAGCAGCTTAATTAGCGGCCAGAATTACAATGAGCAGTTCTTC. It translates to CASSLISGQNYNEQFF.

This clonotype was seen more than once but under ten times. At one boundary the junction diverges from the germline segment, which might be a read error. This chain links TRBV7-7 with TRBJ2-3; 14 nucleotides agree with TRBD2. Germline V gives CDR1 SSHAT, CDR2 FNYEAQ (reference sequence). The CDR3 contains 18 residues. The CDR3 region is CASSYGTSGRTSTDTQYF. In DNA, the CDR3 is TGTGCTAGCAGTTACGGGACTAGCGGGAGAACTAGCACAGATACGCAGTATTTT.

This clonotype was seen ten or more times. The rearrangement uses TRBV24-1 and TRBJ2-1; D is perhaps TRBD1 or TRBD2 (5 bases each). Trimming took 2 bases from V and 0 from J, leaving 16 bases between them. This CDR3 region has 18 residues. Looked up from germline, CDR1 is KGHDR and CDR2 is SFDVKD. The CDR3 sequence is CATSDSNVRGASYNEQFF. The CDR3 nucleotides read TGTGCCACCAGTGATTCTAACGTACGAGGGGCCTCCTACAATGAGCAGTTCTTC.

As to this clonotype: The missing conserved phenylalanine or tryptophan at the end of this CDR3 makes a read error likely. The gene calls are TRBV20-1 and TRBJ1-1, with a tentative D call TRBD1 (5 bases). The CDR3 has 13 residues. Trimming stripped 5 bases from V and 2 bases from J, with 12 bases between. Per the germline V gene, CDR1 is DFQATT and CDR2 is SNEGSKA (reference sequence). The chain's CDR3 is CSARRDGNTEAFY. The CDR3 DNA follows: TGCAGTGCTCGTAGGGACGGCAACACTGAAGCTTTCTAT.

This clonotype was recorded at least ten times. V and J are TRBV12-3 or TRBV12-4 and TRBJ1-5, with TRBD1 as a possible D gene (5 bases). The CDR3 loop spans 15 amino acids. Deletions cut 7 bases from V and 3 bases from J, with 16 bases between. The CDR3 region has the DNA TGTGCCAGCACTTTTGGGGGGGTTCCCAATCAGCCCCAGCATTTT. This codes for CASTFGGVPNQPQHF.

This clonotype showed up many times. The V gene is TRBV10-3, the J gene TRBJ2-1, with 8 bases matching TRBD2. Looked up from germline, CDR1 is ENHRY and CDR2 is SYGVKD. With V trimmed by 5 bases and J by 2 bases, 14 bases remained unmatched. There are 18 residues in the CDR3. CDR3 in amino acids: CAISTHSSAGEAYNEQFF. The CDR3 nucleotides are TGTGCCATCAGTACCCATTCCTCAGCGGGAGAGGCCTACAATGAGCAGTTCTTC.

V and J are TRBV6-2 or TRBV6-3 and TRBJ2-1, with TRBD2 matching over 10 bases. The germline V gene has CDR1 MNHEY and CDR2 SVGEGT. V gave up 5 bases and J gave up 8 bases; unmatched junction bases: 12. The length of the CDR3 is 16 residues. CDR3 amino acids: CASSTPGTSVRDEQFF. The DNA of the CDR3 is TGTGCCAGCAGTACTCCCGGGACTAGCGTACGGGATGAGCAGTTCTTC.

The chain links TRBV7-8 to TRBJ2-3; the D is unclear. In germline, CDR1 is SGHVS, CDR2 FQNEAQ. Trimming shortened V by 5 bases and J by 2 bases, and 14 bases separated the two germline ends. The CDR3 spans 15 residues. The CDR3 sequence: CASSPTPKNTDTQYF. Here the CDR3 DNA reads TGTGCCAGCAGCCCCACCCCTAAAAACACAGATACGCAGTATTTT.

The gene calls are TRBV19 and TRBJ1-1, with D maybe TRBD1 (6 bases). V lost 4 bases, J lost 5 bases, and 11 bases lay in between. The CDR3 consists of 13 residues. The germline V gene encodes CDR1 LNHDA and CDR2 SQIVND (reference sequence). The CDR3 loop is CASSNGQRTEAFF. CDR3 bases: TGTGCCAGTAGTAATGGACAGCGGACTGAAGCTTTCTTT.

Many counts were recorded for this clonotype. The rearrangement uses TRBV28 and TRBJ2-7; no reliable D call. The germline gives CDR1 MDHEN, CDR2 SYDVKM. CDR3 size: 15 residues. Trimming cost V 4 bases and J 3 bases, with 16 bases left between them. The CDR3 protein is CASSSPTGGLYEQYF. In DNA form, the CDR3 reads TGTGCCAGCAGTTCCCCGACCGGCGGCCTCTACGAGCAGTACTTC. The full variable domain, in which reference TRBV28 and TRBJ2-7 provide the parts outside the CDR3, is DVKVTQSSRYLVKRTGEKVFLECVQDMDHENMFWYRQDPGLGLRLIYFSYDVKMKEKGDIPEGYSVSREKKERFSLILESASTNQTSMYLCASSSPTGGLYEQYFGPGTRLTVT.

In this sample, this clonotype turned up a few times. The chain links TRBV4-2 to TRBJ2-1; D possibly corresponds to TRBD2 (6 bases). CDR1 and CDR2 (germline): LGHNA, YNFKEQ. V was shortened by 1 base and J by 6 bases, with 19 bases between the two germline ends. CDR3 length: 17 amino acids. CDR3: CASSQAGPGLGANEQFF. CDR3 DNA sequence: TGTGCCAGCAGCCAAGCTGGGCCGGGACTCGGGGCCAATGAGCAGTTCTTC.

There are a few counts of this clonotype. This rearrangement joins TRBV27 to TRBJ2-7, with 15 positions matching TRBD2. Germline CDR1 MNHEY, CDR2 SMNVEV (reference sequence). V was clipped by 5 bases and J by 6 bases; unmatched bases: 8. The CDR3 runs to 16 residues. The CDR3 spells CASSPGLAGGPFEQYF. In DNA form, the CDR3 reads TGTGCCAGCAGTCCCGGACTAGCGGGAGGGCCATTCGAGCAGTACTTC.

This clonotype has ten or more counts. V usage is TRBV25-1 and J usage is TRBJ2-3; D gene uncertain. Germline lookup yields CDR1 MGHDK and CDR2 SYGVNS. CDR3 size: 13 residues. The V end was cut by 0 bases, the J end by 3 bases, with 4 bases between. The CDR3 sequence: CASSEYGTDTQYF. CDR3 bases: TGTGCCAGCAGTGAATATGGGACAGATACGCAGTATTTT.

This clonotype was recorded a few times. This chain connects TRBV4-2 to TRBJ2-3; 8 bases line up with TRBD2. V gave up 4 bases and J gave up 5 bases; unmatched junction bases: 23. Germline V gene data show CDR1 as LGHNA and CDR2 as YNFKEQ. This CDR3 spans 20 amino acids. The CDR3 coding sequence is TGTGCCAGCAGCCCGAGGGGCGGAGGTTCAGACGGGAGGGTGGGAGATACGCAGTATTTT. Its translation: CASSPRGGGSDGRVGDTQYF.

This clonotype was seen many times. The CDR3 coding sequence is TGTGCCAGCAACCAAGAGGCGGGAGGATGGTACAATGAGCAGTTCTTC. It translates to CASNQEAGGWYNEQFF. The rearrangement uses TRBV9 and TRBJ2-1; TRBD2 aligns across 8 bases. This CDR3 comprises 16 residues. From germline, CDR1 is SGDLS and CDR2 YYNGEE. The trim removed 6 bases at V and 4 bases at J, leaving 12 bases unmatched.

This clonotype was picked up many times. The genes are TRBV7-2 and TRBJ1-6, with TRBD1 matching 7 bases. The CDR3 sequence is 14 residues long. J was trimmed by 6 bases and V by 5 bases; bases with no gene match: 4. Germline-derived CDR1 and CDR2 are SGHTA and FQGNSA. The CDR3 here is CASSPDRTNSPLHF. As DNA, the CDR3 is TGTGCCAGCAGCCCGGACAGGACTAATTCACCCCTCCACTTT.

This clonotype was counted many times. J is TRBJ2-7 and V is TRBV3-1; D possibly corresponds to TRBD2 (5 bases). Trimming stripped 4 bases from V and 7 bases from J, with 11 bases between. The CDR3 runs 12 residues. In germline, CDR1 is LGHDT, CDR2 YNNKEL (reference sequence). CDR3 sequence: CASSLVEGEQYF. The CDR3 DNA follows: TGTGCCAGCAGCCTAGTTGAGGGAGAGCAGTACTTC.

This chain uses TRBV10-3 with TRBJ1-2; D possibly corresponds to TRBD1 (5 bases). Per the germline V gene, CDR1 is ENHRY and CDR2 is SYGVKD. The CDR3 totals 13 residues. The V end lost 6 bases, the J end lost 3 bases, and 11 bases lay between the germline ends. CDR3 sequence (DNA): TGTGCCATCAGCCAGGGTGGTGACTATGGCTACACCTTC. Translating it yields CAISQGGDYGYTF.

The CDR3 sequence is CSAAEGGGNSPLHF. The CDR3 DNA sequence: TGCAGTGCTGCTGAGGGGGGAGGGAATTCACCCCTCCACTTT. This chain joins TRBV20-1 and TRBJ1-6, with a tentative D call TRBD1 (6 bases). CDR3 length equals 14 residues. V was trimmed by 5 bases and J by 7 bases, leaving 15 bases between them. Germline CDR1 and CDR2: DFQATT and SNEGSKA (reference sequence).

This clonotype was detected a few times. The CDR3 DNA reads as TGTGCCAGCAGTCCCCGGCGGGACAGTGCTAATGAGCAGTTCTTC. As protein: CASSPRRDSANEQFF. The rearrangement joins TRBV6-1 to TRBJ2-1, with D tentatively TRBD1 (7 bases). CDR1 is MNHNS and CDR2 is SASEGT in the germline V gene. This CDR3 contains 15 residues. The ends were cut back, 5 bases at V and 7 bases at J, with 18 bases in the middle.

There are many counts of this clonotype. DNA of the CDR3: TGCAGCGTTGGGGAGTTCATGAACACTGAAGCTTTCTTT. Encoded protein: CSVGEFMNTEAFF. J is TRBJ1-1 and V is TRBV29-1; D is undetermined. The V end was cut by 4 bases, the J end by 0 bases, with 9 bases between. The CDR3 spans 13 residues. Germline V CDR1 and CDR2: SQVTM, ANQGSEA. Drawing the rest from reference TRBV29-1 and TRBJ1-1, the complete variable domain is SAVISQKPSRDICQRGTSLTIQCQVDSQVTMMFWYRQQPGQSLTLIATANQGSEATYESGFVIDKFPISRPNLTFSTLTVSNMSPEDSSIYLCSVGEFMNTEAFFGQGTRLTVV.

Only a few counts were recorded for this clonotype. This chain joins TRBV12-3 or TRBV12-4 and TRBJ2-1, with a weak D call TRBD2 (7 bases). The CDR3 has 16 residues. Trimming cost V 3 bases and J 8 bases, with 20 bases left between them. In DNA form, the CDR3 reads TGTGCCAGCAGTTTGCGCGGGGGCGAGGGGCGGCATGAGCAGTTCTTC. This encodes CASSLRGGEGRHEQFF.

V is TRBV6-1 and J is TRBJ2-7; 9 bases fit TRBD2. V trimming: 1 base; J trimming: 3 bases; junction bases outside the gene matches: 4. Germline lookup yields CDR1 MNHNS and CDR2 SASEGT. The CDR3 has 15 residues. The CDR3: CASSEEGTSYYEQYF. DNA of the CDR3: TGTGCCAGCAGTGAAGAAGGGACTAGCTACTACGAGCAGTACTTC.

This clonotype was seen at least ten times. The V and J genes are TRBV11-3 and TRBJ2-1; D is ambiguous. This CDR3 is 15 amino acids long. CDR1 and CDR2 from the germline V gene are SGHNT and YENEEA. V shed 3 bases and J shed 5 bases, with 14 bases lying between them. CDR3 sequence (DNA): TGTGCCAGCAGCTTTCAAGAGGCTAGTAACAATGAGCAGTTCTTC. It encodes CASSFQEASNNEQFF.

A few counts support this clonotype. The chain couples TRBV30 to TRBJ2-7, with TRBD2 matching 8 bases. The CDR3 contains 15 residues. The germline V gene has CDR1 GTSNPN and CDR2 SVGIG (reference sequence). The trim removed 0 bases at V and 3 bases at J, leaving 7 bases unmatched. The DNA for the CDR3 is TGTGCCTGGAGTGTACGGGAGGGACTCGGCTACGAGCAGTACTTC. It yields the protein CAWSVREGLGYEQYF.

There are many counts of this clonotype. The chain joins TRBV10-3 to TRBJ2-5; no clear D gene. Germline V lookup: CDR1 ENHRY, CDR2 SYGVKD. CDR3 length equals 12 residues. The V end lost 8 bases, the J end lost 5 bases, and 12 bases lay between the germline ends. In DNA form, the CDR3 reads TGTGCCATCCGCCAGGCGGATGAGACCCAGTACTTC. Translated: CAIRQADETQYF.

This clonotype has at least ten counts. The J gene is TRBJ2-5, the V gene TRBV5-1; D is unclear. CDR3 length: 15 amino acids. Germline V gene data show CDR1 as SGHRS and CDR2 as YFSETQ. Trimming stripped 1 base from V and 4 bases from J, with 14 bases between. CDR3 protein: CASSLSVVEPETQYF. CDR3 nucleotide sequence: TGCGCCAGCAGCTTGTCGGTAGTCGAGCCAGAGACCCAGTACTTC.

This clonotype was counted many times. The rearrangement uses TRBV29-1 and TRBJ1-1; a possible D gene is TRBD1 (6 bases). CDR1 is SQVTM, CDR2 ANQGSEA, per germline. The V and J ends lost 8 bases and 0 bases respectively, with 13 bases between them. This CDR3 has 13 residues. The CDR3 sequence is CSSSGQMNTEAFF. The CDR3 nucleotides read TGCAGCTCCAGCGGACAGATGAACACTGAAGCTTTCTTT.